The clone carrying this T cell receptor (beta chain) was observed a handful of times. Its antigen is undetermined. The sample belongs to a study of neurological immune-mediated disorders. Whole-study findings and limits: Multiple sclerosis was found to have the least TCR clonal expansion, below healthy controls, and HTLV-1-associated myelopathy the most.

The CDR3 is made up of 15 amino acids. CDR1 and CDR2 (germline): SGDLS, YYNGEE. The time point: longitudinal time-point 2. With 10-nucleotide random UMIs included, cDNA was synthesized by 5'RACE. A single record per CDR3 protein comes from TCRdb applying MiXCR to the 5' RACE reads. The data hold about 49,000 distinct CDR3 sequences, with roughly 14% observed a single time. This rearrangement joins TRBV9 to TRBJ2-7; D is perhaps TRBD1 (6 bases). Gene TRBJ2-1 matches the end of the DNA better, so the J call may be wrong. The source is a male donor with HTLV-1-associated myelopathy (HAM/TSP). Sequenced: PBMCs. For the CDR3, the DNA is TGTGCCAGCAGCGTAGAACCACAGGGTTCCAACGAGCAGTTCTTC. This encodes CASSVEPQGSNEQFF.